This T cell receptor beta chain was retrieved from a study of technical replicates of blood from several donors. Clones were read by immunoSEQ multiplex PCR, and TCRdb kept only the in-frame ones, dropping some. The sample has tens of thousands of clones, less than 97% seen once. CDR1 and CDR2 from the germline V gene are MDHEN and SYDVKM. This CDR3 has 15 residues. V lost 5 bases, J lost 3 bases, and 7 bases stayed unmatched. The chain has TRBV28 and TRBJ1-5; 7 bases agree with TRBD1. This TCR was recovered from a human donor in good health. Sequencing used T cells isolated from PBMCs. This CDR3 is CASSPRQGLNQPQHF. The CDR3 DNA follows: TGTGCCAGCAGTCCCCGACAGGGACTCAATCAGCCCCAGCATTTT.